Listed below are T cell receptor beta chains from one sample, sequenced in a study of T cell repertoires in cytomegalovirus infection. TCRdb re-analysed the reads in MiXCR, keeping a single row per CDR3 protein. The data contain around 300,000 distinct CDR3 sequences, roughly a fifth of them seen just once; the ten biggest clones take up approximately 19%. No antigen is known for these receptors. Source: cultured PBMCs, taken from culture after CMV antigen stimulation. These receptors were obtained from a human donor in good health (CMV status not recorded). Some clones in this sample may be carry-over from other donors' samples. The CDR3 runs from the conserved cysteine through the conserved F or W. Rows give clone size only sometimes, using once, few, many, or a class for an expanded clone.

V,size,J,CDR3
TRBV7-9,-,TRBJ1-3,CASSSRSSGNTIYF
TRBV3-1,-,TRBJ2-1,CASSQDQSGGSAVEQFF
TRBV5-6,few,TRBJ2-1,CASSGVAGGRNEQFF
TRBV5-5,-,TRBJ2-1,CASSNWGSYNEQFF
TRBV27,-,TRBJ2-1,CASSSSLTGYNEQFF
TRBV5-5,-,TRBJ2-1,CASSLKGENEQFF
TRBV6-2/TRBV6-3,few,TRBJ2-1,CASSLKVRATLRSPNEQFF
TRBV7-2,few,TRBJ2-6,CASSLSGTGVSGANVLTF
TRBV5-1,few,TRBJ2-1,CASSEPWSGSLFNEQFF
TRBV7-8,many,TRBJ2-3,CASSLEGVTQYF
TRBV6-1,few,TRBJ1-1,CASSIGIKYTEAFF
TRBV20-1,few,TRBJ2-5,CSAGTSGRKRETQYF
TRBV19,few,TRBJ2-5,CATSQAETQYF
TRBV30,once,TRBJ1-5,CAWSPRGEGGQHF
TRBV20-1,few,TRBJ2-3,CSVRGPGSGTDTQYF
TRBV6-2/TRBV6-3,few,TRBJ1-4,CASGIGQLNEKLFF
TRBV7-9,many,TRBJ2-1,CASVVAGSIYNEQFF
TRBV7-8,many,TRBJ1-6,CASSLAGPDGALHF
TRBV12-3/TRBV12-4,-,TRBJ1-5,CASSRINSNQPQHF
TRBV6-5,-,TRBJ2-2,CASRPPGTGELFF
TRBV7-8,many,TRBJ2-1,CASSLVLRRTSLIYNEQFF
TRBV12-3/TRBV12-4,-,TRBJ1-1,CASSLRLNTEAFF
TRBV6-1,many,TRBJ1-2,CASSEASSDGGVF
TRBV27,-,TRBJ2-7,CASSLRDSPGYEQYF
TRBV20-1,-,TRBJ2-3,CSALRGASTDTQYF
TRBV6-1,-,TRBJ1-4,CSSSRSAEKLFF
TRBV7-2,-,TRBJ2-2,CASSLDVAGGVYTGELFF
TRBV11-1,many,TRBJ1-1,CASSFGLNTEAFF
TRBV6-1,few,TRBJ2-5,CASMLETQYF
TRBV12-3/TRBV12-4,few,TRBJ2-3,CASSRSESGPDTQYF
TRBV20-1,-,TRBJ2-1,CSARETGGPNIEQFF
TRBV4-2,few,TRBJ2-2,CASSQDHASRAGELFF
TRBV7-2,few,TRBJ1-1,CASSLFQGSTEAFF
TRBV30,many,TRBJ1-1,CAFRGTTAGNTEAFF
TRBV5-8,-,TRBJ1-1,CASSLYRTGFVNTEAFF
TRBV7-3,once,TRBJ1-1,CASSLGGGGMNTEAFF
TRBV7-6,few,TRBJ2-7,CASSPTPGLGSEQYF
TRBV7-2,many,TRBJ1-6,CASSWGTGYSPLHF
TRBV7-9,-,TRBJ2-1,CASSLPETYNEQFF
TRBV11-2,-,TRBJ2-3,CASSLVRLAGPTDTQYF
TRBV6-1,many,TRBJ2-1,CASSEFQFF
TRBV12-3/TRBV12-4,-,TRBJ2-3,CASSFLRGSTDTQYF
TRBV7-2,many,TRBJ2-3,CASSLGHGSTDTQYF
TRBV11-1,-,TRBJ2-5,CASSYLVGPRQETQYF
TRBV7-8,-,TRBJ1-5,CASSLGSRTYSNQPQHF
TRBV28,-,TRBJ1-4,CASSQQGRDEKLFF
TRBV7-3,few,TRBJ1-1,CASSLTFHDEAFF
TRBV6-6,-,TRBJ2-5,CASMRGAQETQYF
TRBV28,few,TRBJ1-6,CASGEIGNSPLHF
TRBV19,-,TRBJ2-1,CASSIDLYGTGTYNEQFF
TRBV2,few,TRBJ2-1,CASRMTSGRVSYNEQFF
TRBV6-2/TRBV6-3,few,TRBJ2-4,CASSYSSGALNIQYF
TRBV6-2/TRBV6-3,few,TRBJ1-1,CASSYPEGGRAEAFF
TRBV20-1,few,TRBJ2-2,CSAWFGGSNTGELFF
TRBV6-1,few,TRBJ1-5,CASSRNRGRTDQPQHF
TRBV12-3/TRBV12-4,many,TRBJ1-5,CASSLGGSQPQHF
TRBV19,-,TRBJ2-3,CASSTYRGQSADTQYF
TRBV4-1,once,TRBJ2-2,CASSQVEGAAGGTGELFF